This T cell receptor (beta chain) was profiled in a study of graft-versus-host responses after intestinal transplantation. Looking at the study overall: Recipients underwent multivisceral, liver-intestinal, or isolated intestinal transplants. Anti-thymocyte globulin induction was given to all recipients, followed by tacrolimus and steroids for around three years. The study's findings and limits: GvH clonotypes were identified within recipient marrow, with a subset emerging first in ileum or blood. Circulating GvH clones peaking coincided with falling HvG clones soon after transplant.

In regard to this clone: Its target is unknown.

This CDR3 is built from 16 residues. Trimming pared 8 bases from V and 5 bases from J, leaving 22 bases between. The table came from immunoSEQ multiplex PCR; TCRdb's copy has only in-frame clones and leaves some out. The table includes around 100,000 clones, 80% to 95% detected once. The V call is TRBV23-1, the J call TRBJ1-3; D gene ambiguous. TRBV23-1 is treated as an ORF (open reading frame) with a function not yet certain. The specimen comprised unstimulated CD8+ T cells sorted from spleen or lymph node cells, sampled before intestinal transplant. The sequence was obtained from a human donor who received an intestinal transplant. The CDR3 nucleotides read TGCGCCAGCGGGCGGGCACCCCACTCTGTTAGAAACACCATATATTTT. The encoded protein is CASGRAPHSVRNTIYF.